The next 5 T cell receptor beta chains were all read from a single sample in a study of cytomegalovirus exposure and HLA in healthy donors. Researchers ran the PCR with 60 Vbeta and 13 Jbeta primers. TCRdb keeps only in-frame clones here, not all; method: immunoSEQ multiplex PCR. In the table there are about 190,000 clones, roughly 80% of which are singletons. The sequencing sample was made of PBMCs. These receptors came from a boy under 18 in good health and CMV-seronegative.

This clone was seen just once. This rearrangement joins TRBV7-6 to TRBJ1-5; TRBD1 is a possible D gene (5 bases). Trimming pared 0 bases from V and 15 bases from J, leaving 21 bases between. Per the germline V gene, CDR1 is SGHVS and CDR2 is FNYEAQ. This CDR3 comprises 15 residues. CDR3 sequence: CASSLADNPNESRHF. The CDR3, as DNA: TGTGCCAGCAGCTTAGCGGACAACCCAAACGAGTCGAGGCATTTT. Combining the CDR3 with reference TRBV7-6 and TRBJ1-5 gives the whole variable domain GAGVSQSPRYKVTKRGQDVALRCDPISGHVSLYWYRQALGQGPEFLTYFNYEAQQDKSGLPNDRFSAERPEGSISTLTIQRTEQRDSAMYRCASSLADNPNESRHFGDGTRLSIL.

CDR3 amino acids: CASSLDTNTEAFF. CDR3 nucleotides: TGTGCCAGCAGCCTTGACACGAACACTGAAGCTTTCTTT. This sequence joins TRBV28 and TRBJ1-1; D unresolved. Per germline, CDR1 MDHEN and CDR2 SYDVKM. The V end was cut by 6 bases, the J end by 1 base, with 9 bases between. CDR3 length: 13 amino acids.

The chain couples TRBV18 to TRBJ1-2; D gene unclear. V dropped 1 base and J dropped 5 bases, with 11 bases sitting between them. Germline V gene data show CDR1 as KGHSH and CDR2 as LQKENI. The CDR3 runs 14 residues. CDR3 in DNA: TGTGCCAGCTCACCACGTGACGCGGTTTATGGCTACACCTTC. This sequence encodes CASSPRDAVYGYTF.

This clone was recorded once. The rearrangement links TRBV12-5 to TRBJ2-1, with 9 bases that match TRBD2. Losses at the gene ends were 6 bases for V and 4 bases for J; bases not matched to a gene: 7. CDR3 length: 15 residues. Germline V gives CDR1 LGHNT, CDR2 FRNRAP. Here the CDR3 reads CASGSGTSRYNEQFF. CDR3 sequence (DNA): TGTGCTAGTGGGTCCGGGACTAGCAGGTACAATGAGCAGTTCTTC.

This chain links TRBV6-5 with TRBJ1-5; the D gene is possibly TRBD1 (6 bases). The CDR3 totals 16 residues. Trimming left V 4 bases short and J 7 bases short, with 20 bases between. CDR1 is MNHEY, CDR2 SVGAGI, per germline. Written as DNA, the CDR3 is TGTGCCAGCAGTTCCGATCGGGACATTGGTAGGCAGCCCCAGCATTTT. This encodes CASSSDRDIGRQPQHF.